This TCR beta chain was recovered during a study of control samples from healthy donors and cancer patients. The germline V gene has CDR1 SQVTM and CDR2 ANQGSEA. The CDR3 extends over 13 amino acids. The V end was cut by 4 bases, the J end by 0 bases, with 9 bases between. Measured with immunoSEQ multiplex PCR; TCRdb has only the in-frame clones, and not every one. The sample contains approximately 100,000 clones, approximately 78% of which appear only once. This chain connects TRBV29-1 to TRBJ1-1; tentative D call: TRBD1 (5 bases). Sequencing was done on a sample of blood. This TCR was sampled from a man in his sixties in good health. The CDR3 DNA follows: TGCAGCGTTGCGGGACGGATGAACACTGAAGCTTTCTTT. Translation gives CSVAGRMNTEAFF.